The 13 T cell receptor beta chains given below trace back to one sample, sequenced in a study of prognosis after radiotherapy for stage I lung cancer (dated by TCRdb to the early 2020s). The instrument given in TCRdb is Illumina HiSeq 3000. Two rounds of multiplex PCR were performed to amplify the TCR beta CDR3 region from genomic DNA. The first PCR round used primers specific to each TRBV and TRBJ gene, and the primer sequences were filed in Chinese patent CN105087789A. The raw public reads went through TCRdb reprocessing: fastp at Q25, MiXCR clone calling, in-frame beta chains kept. Entries are consolidated by CDR3 protein sequence, retaining the most common genes and DNA. The sample contains about 32,000 distinct CDR3 sequences, 35% to 45% of them found a single time. Of the sample, roughly 14% falls within the top ten clones. Sequenced here: PBMCs, sampled before or after stereotactic body radiation therapy (not recorded which). The source of these receptors is a donor of 50 years or more with non-small cell lung cancer.

The chain couples TRBV20-1 to TRBJ2-5, with D perhaps matching TRBD2 (5 bases). Trimming left V 0 bases short and J 4 bases short, with 15 bases between. This CDR3 is 15 amino acids long. Germline V CDR1 and CDR2: DFQATT, SNEGSKA (reference sequence). CDR3 nucleotide sequence: TGCAGTGCTAGAGATTTGGCTGGCGCGGGAGAGACCCAGTACTTC. The encoded protein is CSARDLAGAGETQYF.

This clonotype was seen at least ten times. This chain connects TRBV2 to TRBJ1-1, with TRBD1 matching over 8 bases. CDR3 size: 14 residues. Germline V gene lookup returns CDR1 SNHLY and CDR2 FYNNEI. The trim removed 8 bases at V and 5 bases at J, leaving 10 bases unmatched. CDR3 DNA sequence: TGTGCCAGCGGACCGAACAGGGGGTTGACTGAAGCTTTCTTT. The encoded protein is CASGPNRGLTEAFF.

Concerning this clonotype itself: One end of the junction does not line up with germline, which may come from a read error. The rearrangement links TRBV19 to TRBJ2-7; D is ambiguous. The germline gives CDR1 LNHDA, CDR2 SQIVND (reference sequence). The CDR3 is 16 residues long. The CDR3, as DNA: TGTGCCAGTAGTATAGTAGCCCGGGTCACCTCCTACGAGCAGCACTTC. Translation: CASSIVARVTSYEQHF. Variable domain in full (rest from reference TRBV19 and TRBJ2-7): DGGITQSPKYLFRKEGQNVTLSCEQNLNHDAMYWYRQDPGQGLRLIYYSQIVNDFQKGDIAEGYSVSREKKESFPLTVTSAQKNPTAFYLCASSIVARVTSYEQHFGPGTRLTVT.

With respect to this clonotype: One junction end does not reproduce the germline sequence, and a read error may be involved. The chain uses TRBV30 and TRBJ2-2; D is undetermined. CDR1 and CDR2 (germline): GTSNPN, SVGIG (reference sequence). The CDR3 is made up of 15 amino acids. The CDR3 DNA follows: TGTGCCCGAGGTCTCGAGACGTGGAACACCGGTGAGCTGTTTTTT. The encoded protein is CARGLETWNTGELFF.

This clonotype showed up just once. The chain has TRBV11-2 and TRBJ1-5; D is unresolved. CDR1 is SGHAT and CDR2 is FQNNGV in the germline V gene. This CDR3 has 13 residues. The V end was cut by 5 bases, the J end by 9 bases, with 14 bases between. This CDR3 reads CASSLPGDRPQHF. DNA of the CDR3: TGTGCCAGCAGCCTCCCGGGCGACCGGCCCCAGCATTTT.

V usage is TRBV6-1 and J usage is TRBJ1-5, with a tentative D call TRBD1 (5 bases). Germline loops: CDR1 MNHNS, CDR2 SASEGT. The CDR3 is 16 residues long. The V end was cut by 5 bases, the J end by 5 bases, with 19 bases between. The chain's CDR3 is CASSPGHELPYQPQHF. The CDR3 DNA reads as TGTGCCAGCAGTCCCGGACACGAACTACCTTATCAGCCCCAGCATTTT.

This clonotype was recorded many times. This chain connects TRBV10-3 to TRBJ2-1, with 8 bases matching TRBD1. With V trimmed by 5 bases and J by 7 bases, 10 bases remained unmatched. CDR1 ENHRY and CDR2 SYGVKD come from the germline V gene. The CDR3 extends over 15 amino acids. The CDR3 region has the DNA TGTGCCATCAGTTCGACCGCAGGGGGCCAGAATGAGCAGTTCTTC. Protein product: CAISSTAGGQNEQFF.

In the case of this clonotype: Since a much larger clone is just one base distant, this may be a read error. This chain links TRBV11-3 with TRBJ2-5; tentatively, D is TRBD1 or TRBD2 (5 bases each). V was trimmed by 2 bases and J by 5 bases, leaving 15 bases between them. Germline V lookup: CDR1 SGHNT, CDR2 YENEEA. The CDR3 extends over 15 amino acids. As DNA, the CDR3 is TGTGCCAGCAGCTTATGGGGGAGCCCTTGTGAGACCCAGTACTTC. Its protein is CASSLWGSPCETQYF.

On this clonotype itself: At one end, the junction sequence differs from germline, possibly due to a read error. CDR3 sequence: CASSESGESYSYTF. CDR3 DNA sequence: TGTGCCAGCAGTGAATCAGGAGAGAGCTATAGCTACACCTTC. The genes are TRBV2 and TRBJ1-2; D is unresolved. Germline V gene data show CDR1 as SNHLY and CDR2 as FYNNEI. This CDR3 comprises 14 residues.

This clonotype is medium-sized in the sample. The rearrangement joins TRBV6-1 to TRBJ1-5, with D possibly being TRBD1 (5 bases). The germline CDR1 and CDR2 sequences are MNHNS and SASEGT. The V end was cut by 5 bases, the J end by 2 bases, with 13 bases between. The CDR3 runs to 15 residues. The CDR3 reads CASSPGPGGNQPQHF. The CDR3, as DNA: TGTGCCAGCAGTCCGGGGCCGGGGGGCAATCAGCCCCAGCATTTT.

This clonotype appeared many times. This sequence joins TRBV9 and TRBJ2-3; 14 nucleotides align to TRBD2. This CDR3 is built from 17 residues. Germline V gene lookup returns CDR1 SGDLS and CDR2 YYNGEE. With V trimmed by 4 bases and J by 2 bases, 6 bases remained unmatched. CDR3 nucleotides: TGTGCCAGCAGCCACAGGACTAGCGGGAGGTACACAGATACGCAGTATTTT. Its translation: CASSHRTSGRYTDTQYF.

The J gene is TRBJ1-2, the V gene TRBV12-3 or TRBV12-4; TRBD1 agrees at 9 bases. The CDR3 is 15 residues long. V lost 4 bases and J lost 4; bases outside the gene matches: 7. The CDR3, as DNA: TGTGCCAGCAGTTGGGGGCGGGACAGGGCCTATGGCTACACCTTC. This encodes CASSWGRDRAYGYTF.

This clonotype is judged medium-sized. The gene calls are TRBV27 and TRBJ2-7, with TRBD1 matching over 10 bases. The CDR3 has 14 residues. With 6 bases clipped from V and 1 base from J, the junction kept 3 bases outside the gene matches. Germline values: CDR1 MNHEY, CDR2 SMNVEV (reference sequence). The CDR3 coding sequence is TGTGCCAGCAGCAGACAGGGGGCATCCTACGAGCAGTACTTC. Amino acid sequence: CASSRQGASYEQYF.